This T cell receptor beta chain stems from a study of T cell repertoires in cytomegalovirus infection. General study results and limits: The ex vivo response was dominated by HLA-C-restricted CMV-specific TCR beta clonotypes.

The CDR3 consists of 14 residues. V shed 2 bases and J 5 bases; nucleotides not matched to a gene: 6. Germline CDR1 and CDR2: SGHVS and FNYEAQ. Via MiXCR, TCRdb re-called the reads, giving one row per CDR3 protein. The data contain hundreds of thousands of distinct CDR3 sequences, about 30% of them seen just once; the ten biggest clones take up 18%. A word on this clonotype: The antigen is undetermined.

V is TRBV7-6 and J is TRBJ2-7; the match to TRBD1 covers 7 bases. The sequenced sample was cultured PBMCs, obtained from culture after CMV antigen stimulation. The sequence was obtained from a human donor in good health (CMV status not recorded). Some clones in this sample may be carry-over from other donors' samples. This CDR3 reads CASSLRQGRNEQYF. The CDR3 DNA follows: TGTGCCAGCAGCTTAAGACAGGGACGCAACGAGCAGTACTTC. The full variable domain, rest sourced from reference TRBV7-6 and TRBJ2-7, is GAGVSQSPRYKVTKRGQDVALRCDPISGHVSLYWYRQALGQGPEFLTYFNYEAQQDKSGLPNDRFSAERPEGSISTLTIQRTEQRDSAMYRCASSLRQGRNEQYFGPGTRLTVT.